The 9 T cell receptor beta chains presented below share a single source sample, sequenced in a study of response to subunit inactivated influenza vaccine (dated by TCRdb to 2017 to 2018). The sample's time point label is to be understood as: more than 35 days after influenza vaccine administration. The receptor library was made with RT-PCR. Sequencing took place on an Illumina HiSeq 2500. Clones were called with MiXCR by TCRdb after fastp trimmed the public reads at Q25, and only in-frame beta chains were retained. Duplicate CDR3 protein sequences are folded into a single record with the most common DNA and genes. The sample table holds roughly 570,000 distinct CDR3 sequences, of which about an eighth were seen once. The top ten clonotypes cover around 13% of the sample. Source: PBMCs from blood, taken more than 35 days after vaccination. These receptors originate from a man aged 45-65 years who received an inactivated influenza vaccine. Donor details come from another sample of the same person, matched by shared clones.

This clonotype was seen a few times. The chain carries TRBV28 and TRBJ2-1; 8 bases are shared with TRBD2. This CDR3 is 15 amino acids long. CDR1 MDHEN and CDR2 SYDVKM come from the germline V gene. V shed 0 bases, J shed 3 bases, and the junction held 1 base outside the gene matches. CDR3 in DNA: TGTGCCAGCAGTTTATGGCGGGGGGTCTACAATGAGCAGTTCTTC. It is translated as CASSLWRGVYNEQFF.

This clonotype has a handful of counts. V usage is TRBV12-3 or TRBV12-4 and J usage is TRBJ2-5, with a tentative D call TRBD2 (5 bases). Trimming stripped 1 base from V and 6 bases from J, with 15 bases between. This CDR3 contains 15 residues. The CDR3 region is CASSLGGRDGKTQYF. The CDR3 bases are TGTGCCAGCAGTTTAGGAGGAAGAGACGGGAAGACCCAGTACTTC.

This rearrangement joins TRBV2 to TRBJ2-3; 7 positions agree with TRBD2. The V gene's germline CDR1 is SNHLY and CDR2 FYNNEI. The CDR3 is made up of 14 amino acids. J was trimmed by 4 bases and V by 10 bases; bases with no gene match: 11. CDR3 nucleotide sequence: TGTGCCACCACCACTCGGCGGGGGTCAGATACGCAGTATTTT. Protein: CATTTRRGSDTQYF.

This clonotype was found many times. The rearrangement joins TRBV6-1 to TRBJ2-3, with 10 bases that match TRBD1. This CDR3 contains 15 residues. Germline V lookup: CDR1 MNHNS, CDR2 SASEGT. V lost 1 base, J lost 4 bases, and 2 bases stayed unmatched. DNA of the CDR3: TGTGCCAGCAGTGAAGGACAGGGGGCCCCAGATACGCAGTATTTT. Protein sequence: CASSEGQGAPDTQYF.

A remark on this clonotype: Germline is not matched at one junction end, which may reflect a read error. The V and J genes are TRBV15 and TRBJ1-1; no clear D. The CDR3 covers 13 residues. CDR1 is LNHNV and CDR2 is YYDKDF in the germline V gene (reference sequence). CDR3 in amino acids: CPTSIFGNTEAFF. CDR3 DNA sequence: TGTCCCACCAGCATTTTCGGGAACACTGAAGCTTTCTTT.

The chain carries TRBV20-1 and TRBJ1-2, with D perhaps matching TRBD1 (6 bases). Trimming left V 6 bases short and J 4 bases short, with 15 bases between. The CDR3 totals 13 residues. In germline, CDR1 is DFQATT, CDR2 SNEGSKA (reference sequence). In DNA form, the CDR3 reads TGCAGTGCCCAGCCAACGGACAGCTATGGCTACACCTTC. The encoded protein is CSAQPTDSYGYTF.

At least ten counts were recorded for this clonotype. The CDR3 region is CASSLDLARPQETQYF. The CDR3 nucleotides read TGCGCCAGCAGCTTGGATCTGGCCAGGCCCCAAGAGACCCAGTACTTC. This chain links TRBV5-1 with TRBJ2-5; D is undetermined. The germline gives CDR1 SGHRS, CDR2 YFSETQ. Trimming shortened V by 0 bases and J by 1 base, and 13 bases separated the two germline ends. CDR3 length: 16 residues.

V and J are TRBV3-1 and TRBJ2-2; D not resolved. The CDR3 is 13 residues long. V lost 4 bases and J 3 bases, leaving 6 bases between the germline ends. Germline loops: CDR1 LGHDT, CDR2 YNNKEL (reference sequence). The CDR3 spells CASSRLDTGELFF. CDR3 in DNA: TGTGCCAGCAGCCGCCTGGACACCGGGGAGCTGTTTTTT.

About this clonotype: A much larger clonotype is one base distant, so this may be a read error. The chain employs TRBV24-1 and TRBJ2-5, with D possibly being TRBD2 (7 bases). Looked up from germline, CDR1 is KGHDR and CDR2 is SFDVKD. This CDR3 has 16 residues. The CDR3 is CATSDLPGGRQESQYF. CDR3 coding DNA: TGTGCCACCAGTGACCTCCCGGGGGGCCGCCAAGAGTCCCAGTACTTC.